The 21 T cell receptor beta chains listed next were all sequenced from one sample in a study of shared clonotypes between healthy human individuals. The assay was immunoSEQ multiplex PCR, and TCRdb's table has in-frame clones only and misses some. The sample includes roughly 2,000,000 clones, 85% to 95% of them seen just once. CD45RO-negative, CCR7-selected cells formed the naive CD8 fraction, which excluded terminally differentiated effector memory CD45RA+ cells. What was sequenced was naive CD8+ T cells sorted from blood. The origin of the receptors is a man aged 18 to 30 in good health.

The table lists this clone with a count of one. This chain uses TRBV10-2 with TRBJ2-7; 7 positions match TRBD2. Germline CDR1 is WSHSY and CDR2 is SAAADI. V was clipped by 3 bases and J by 6 bases; unmatched bases: 8. The CDR3 length is 14 residues. Written as DNA, the CDR3 is TGCGCCAGCAGTGACCCGCTGTGGGGGGGCGAGCAGTACTTC. Amino acid sequence: CASSDPLWGGEQYF.

V is TRBV11-2 and J is TRBJ2-2; the D gene is possibly TRBD1 (6 bases). Trimming cost V 2 bases and J 2 bases, with 21 bases left between them. This CDR3 contains 19 residues. Per the germline V gene, CDR1 is SGHAT and CDR2 is FQNNGV. The CDR3 loop reads CASSLSRSRGQLNTGELFF. In DNA, the CDR3 is TGTGCCAGCAGCTTATCGAGATCCCGAGGACAGCTAAACACCGGGGAGCTGTTTTTT.

V and J are TRBV5-5 and TRBJ2-7, with 10 bases aligning to TRBD2. CDR1 is SGHKS and CDR2 is YYEKEE in the germline V gene (reference sequence). The CDR3 has 15 residues. The J segment lost 2 bases and the V segment lost 4 bases, leaving 6 bases of the junction unmatched. The CDR3 DNA reads TGTGCCAGCAGCGGCCTTCTAGCGGGAGCCTACGAGCAGTACTTC. This translates into CASSGLLAGAYEQYF.

The V gene is TRBV2, the J gene TRBJ1-2; 8 positions match TRBD1. Per the germline V gene, CDR1 is SNHLY and CDR2 is FYNNEI. V lost 4 bases, J lost 0 bases, and 4 bases stayed unmatched. The CDR3 contains 15 residues. As DNA, the CDR3 is TGTGCCAGCAGTGGGACAGGGATAACTAACTATGGCTACACCTTC. As protein: CASSGTGITNYGYTF. Looking up the rest from reference TRBV2 and TRBJ1-2 gives the full variable domain: EPEVTQTPSHQVTQMGQEVILRCVPISNHLYFYWYRQILGQKVEFLVSFYNNEISEKSEIFDDQFSVERPDGSNFTLKIRSTKLEDSAMYFCASSGTGITNYGYTFGSGTRLTVV.

The chain carries TRBV19 and TRBJ1-1; TRBD1 is a possible D gene (5 bases). Trimming left V 5 bases short and J 0 bases short, with 13 bases between. CDR3 length: 15 residues. Germline V gives CDR1 LNHDA, CDR2 SQIVND (reference sequence). The CDR3 is CASSYGAGMNTEAFF. The DNA of the CDR3 is TGTGCCAGTAGTTATGGGGCGGGGATGAACACTGAAGCTTTCTTT.

The rearrangement uses TRBV27 and TRBJ2-1, with unresolved D. Per germline, CDR1 MNHEY and CDR2 SMNVEV (reference sequence). V was clipped by 0 bases and J by 1 base, with 10 bases between them. The CDR3 loop spans 16 amino acids. The CDR3 spells CASSLSDFASYNEQFF. CDR3 in DNA: TGTGCCAGCAGTTTATCCGACTTCGCATCCTACAATGAGCAGTTCTTC.

CDR3 amino acids: CASSMGQGFSYEQYF. CDR3 bases: TGTGCCAGTAGTATGGGGCAGGGTTTTTCCTACGAGCAGTACTTC. The rearrangement links TRBV19 to TRBJ2-7; tentative D call: TRBD1 (5 bases). Germline CDR1 is LNHDA and CDR2 is SQIVND (reference sequence). CDR3 size: 15 residues. V lost 3 bases, J lost 1 base, and 13 bases lay in between. The whole variable domain, remainder taken from reference TRBV19 and TRBJ2-7, is DGGITQSPKYLFRKEGQNVTLSCEQNLNHDAMYWYRQDPGQGLRLIYYSQIVNDFQKGDIAEGYSVSREKKESFPLTVTSAQKNPTAFYLCASSMGQGFSYEQYFGPGTRLTVT.

This clone has a single count. The chain carries TRBV25-1 and TRBJ2-4, with 8 bases lining up with TRBD1. The V gene end was trimmed by 3 bases and the J gene end by 8 bases; junction bases not matched to a gene: 12. The germline V gene has CDR1 MGHDK and CDR2 SYGVNS. The CDR3 loop spans 16 amino acids. CDR3 amino acids: CASSDNTDGQGDIQYF. The DNA of the CDR3 is TGTGCCAGCAGTGACAATACCGACGGACAGGGAGACATTCAGTACTTC.

Note on this clone: Other DNA sequences in this sample translate to the same CDR3. The chain uses TRBV10-3 and TRBJ2-1, with 9 bases identical to TRBD2. V was clipped by 3 bases and J by 4 bases; unmatched bases: 4. The CDR3 runs 15 residues. CDR1 is ENHRY, CDR2 SYGVKD, per germline. CDR3 sequence reads: CAISESAGGYNEQFF. DNA of the CDR3: TGTGCCATCAGTGAAAGTGCGGGAGGGTACAATGAGCAGTTCTTC.

The V gene is TRBV5-6, the J gene TRBJ2-7, with D unclear. Germline V gene lookup returns CDR1 SGHDT and CDR2 YYEEEE. V was pared by 0 bases and J by 4 bases, with 11 bases between. The CDR3 covers 14 residues. This CDR3 reads CASSLGWGLYEQYF. CDR3 nucleotides: TGTGCCAGCAGCTTGGGGTGGGGTTTGTACGAGCAGTACTTC.

The chain joins TRBV7-9 to TRBJ2-1; D remains ambiguous. Between the trimmed V and J ends, which lost 0 bases and 5 bases, there was a span of 8 bases. Germline assignment: CDR1 SEHNR and CDR2 FQNEAQ (reference sequence). The CDR3 is made up of 14 amino acids. The CDR3: CASSLASHNNEQFF. CDR3 coding DNA: TGTGCCAGCAGCTTAGCCAGCCACAACAATGAGCAGTTCTTC. The whole variable domain, filled in from reference TRBV7-9 and TRBJ2-1, reads DTGVSQNPRHKITKRGQNVTFRCDPISEHNRLYWYRQTLGQGPEFLTYFQNEAQLEKSRLLSDRFSAERPKGSFSTLEIQRTEQGDSAMYLCASSLASHNNEQFFGPGTRLTVL.

V is TRBV30 and J is TRBJ2-7; TRBD2 matches at 7 bases. After removal of 6 bases from V and 1 base from J, the junction contained 9 bases not matched to a gene. CDR1 GTSNPN and CDR2 SVGIG come from the germline V gene (reference sequence). This CDR3 is built from 14 residues. CDR3 loop: CACPGGGPSYEQYF. The DNA of the CDR3 is TGTGCCTGCCCGGGGGGAGGTCCGTCCTACGAGCAGTACTTC.

The genes are TRBV6-5 and TRBJ2-1, with D possibly called TRBD1 or TRBD2 (5 bases each). The CDR3 extends over 13 amino acids. The germline CDR1 and CDR2 sequences are MNHEY and SVGAGI. V lost 4 bases to trimming and J lost 10 bases, with 14 bases between them. CDR3 residues: CASSWDARFEQFF. The DNA for the CDR3 is TGTGCCAGCAGTTGGGACGCCCGTTTCGAGCAGTTCTTC.

This chain connects TRBV2 to TRBJ2-2; TRBD2 agrees at 9 bases. Germline V gene lookup returns CDR1 SNHLY and CDR2 FYNNEI. This CDR3 has 16 amino acids. The trim removed 5 bases at V and 4 bases at J, leaving 8 bases unmatched. The CDR3 sequence is CASSMTSGVFTGELFF. In DNA form, the CDR3 reads TGTGCCAGCAGTATGACTAGCGGAGTATTCACCGGGGAGCTGTTTTTT. The complete variable domain, with remaining parts taken from reference TRBV2 and TRBJ2-2, reads EPEVTQTPSHQVTQMGQEVILRCVPISNHLYFYWYRQILGQKVEFLVSFYNNEISEKSEIFDDQFSVERPDGSNFTLKIRSTKLEDSAMYFCASSMTSGVFTGELFFGEGSRLTVL.

The chain carries TRBV6-1 and TRBJ2-2, with D unclear. CDR3 size: 18 residues. Germline CDR1 reads MNHNS; CDR2 reads SASEGT. The V end was cut by 4 bases, the J end by 4 bases, with 22 bases between. The CDR3 bases are TGTGCCAGCAGTGGGTCCGGCCCGTGGCCCTCATCCACCGGGGAGCTGTTTTTT. Protein sequence: CASSGSGPWPSSTGELFF.

V is TRBV4-1 and J is TRBJ1-3; no clear D gene. The V end was cut by 1 base, the J end by 4 bases, with 11 bases between. Germline V gene data show CDR1 as MGHRA and CDR2 as YSYEKL. The CDR3 loop spans 15 amino acids. CDR3 sequence (DNA): TGCGCCAGCAGCCAAGTGAGGGAGGGAGGAAACACCATATATTTT. Translation gives CASSQVREGGNTIYF.

The rearrangement uses TRBV29-1 and TRBJ2-7; the match to TRBD1 covers 10 bases. The CDR3 is made up of 14 amino acids. Germline CDR1 SQVTM, CDR2 ANQGSEA. The V segment lost 5 bases and the J segment 2 bases; nucleotides outside the gene matches: 6. This CDR3 is CSVQLGTGAYEQYF. The CDR3 DNA reads TGCAGCGTTCAACTTGGGACAGGGGCCTACGAGCAGTACTTC.

A remark on this clone: Other DNA sequences of this sample code for an identical CDR3. The chain couples TRBV9 to TRBJ2-7; tentatively, D is TRBD2 (5 bases). Trimming took off 0 bases at V and 0 bases at J, with 10 bases between the two ends. CDR1 and CDR2 (germline): SGDLS, YYNGEE. CDR3 length: 15 amino acids. CDR3 region: CASSVGVGSSYEQYF. The CDR3, as DNA: TGTGCCAGCAGCGTAGGCGTGGGGAGCTCCTACGAGCAGTACTTC.

V usage is TRBV11-2 and J usage is TRBJ1-6, with 10 positions matching TRBD1. The length of the CDR3 is 18 residues. V lost 0 bases and J lost 7; bases outside the gene matches: 9. The V gene's germline CDR1 is SGHAT and CDR2 FQNNGV. In DNA, the CDR3 is TGTGCCAGCAGCTTAGATAGGTTTGGACAGGGGGAAAATTCACCCCTCCACTTT. This translates into CASSLDRFGQGENSPLHF.

This chain connects TRBV2 to TRBJ2-1, with 9 nucleotides matching TRBD1. The length of the CDR3 is 16 residues. Trimming at V came to 6 bases and at J to 1 base, leaving 7 bases not matched to a gene. CDR1 and CDR2 from the germline V gene are SNHLY and FYNNEI. The CDR3 spells CASRGDREGSYNEQFF. For the CDR3, the DNA is TGTGCCAGCAGGGGGGACAGGGAGGGGTCCTACAATGAGCAGTTCTTC.

Details on this clone: Other DNA sequences in this specimen translate into the identical CDR3. The chain links TRBV4-3 to TRBJ2-2, with a possible D match to TRBD2 (6 bases). In germline, CDR1 is LGHNA, CDR2 YSLEER. The germline V and J ends were trimmed by 1 base and 4 bases, with 10 bases remaining between them. The CDR3 covers 15 residues. The CDR3 sequence: CASSQGRGGTGELFF. CDR3 sequence (DNA): TGCGCCAGCAGCCAAGGGAGGGGAGGCACCGGGGAGCTGTTTTTT.